This T cell receptor (beta chain) originates from a study of cytomegalovirus exposure and HLA in healthy donors. General study results and limits: In a later analysis, V- and J-gene trimming of beta chains associated with a DCLRE1C missense variant, replicated independently. Upon later analysis, HLA-associated TCR beta chains proved more clonally expanded than other, equally common chains. On later analysis, the bulk of CMV-associated TCR beta chains appeared to be HLA-restricted.

It was with 60 Vbeta and 13 Jbeta primers that the PCR ran. Methods used by the authors: Roughly 10 million shared chains were among about 80 million unique TCR beta chains counted in a later analysis. Generated by immunoSEQ multiplex PCR, the TCRdb table keeps only in-frame clones and is missing some. Clonal size and the V and J genes are those of that table, whereas D and trimming came from the DNA. The table records more than 140,000 clones, roughly four fifths of them present only once. To note about this clone: Its antigen is currently unknown.

This clonotype was sampled from a man aged 25 to 45 in good health and CMV-seropositive. What was sequenced was PBMCs.

The CDR3 DNA follows: TGTGCCAGCAGCTCCCTGCCGGGACAGGGGCCGGCTGAAGCTTTCTTT. Protein sequence: CASSSLPGQGPAEAFF. The rearrangement joins TRBV7-9 to TRBJ1-1, with 10 nucleotides matching TRBD1. Germline values: CDR1 SEHNR, CDR2 FQNEAQ (reference sequence). V dropped 4 bases and J dropped 6; count of bases not matched to a gene: 11. CDR3 length: 16 residues.